One and the same sample provided the 5 T cell receptor beta chains below, sequenced in a study of T cells after yellow fever vaccination. TCRdb fed the 5' RACE reads into MiXCR, producing one record per CDR3 protein. The sample has about 52,000 distinct CDR3 sequences, 6% to 8.5% seen once. Here the sequenced sample was CD8+ T cells not binding an NS4B(214-222) dextramer, sorted from PBMCs, taken roughly 45 days after the first yellow fever vaccination. These receptors all stem from a man younger than 35 who received the YFV17D yellow fever vaccine.

J is TRBJ1-1 and V is TRBV19, with TRBD1 identical over 7 bases. Trimming at V came to 3 bases and at J to 0 bases, leaving 1 base not matched to a gene. This CDR3 region has 14 residues. The germline V gene encodes CDR1 LNHDA and CDR2 SQIVND (reference sequence). Here the CDR3 reads CASSMGQMNTEAFF. The CDR3 DNA follows: TGTGCCAGTAGTATGGGACAGATGAACACTGAAGCTTTCTTT.

Many counts were recorded for this clonotype. The chain couples TRBV7-9 to TRBJ2-1; no reliable D call. Per germline, CDR1 SEHNR and CDR2 FQNEAQ (reference sequence). This CDR3 is built from 14 residues. V was clipped by 2 bases and J by 9 bases, with 14 bases between them. The CDR3 region has the DNA TGTGCCAGCAGCTTATTGTCGTCGGGTGCTGAGCAGTTCTTC. This encodes CASSLLSSGAEQFF.

This clonotype was seen many times. V is TRBV24-1 and J is TRBJ2-1; a weak D match, TRBD1 (6 bases). This CDR3 comprises 13 residues. Looked up from germline, CDR1 is KGHDR and CDR2 is SFDVKD. V shed 1 base and J shed 11 bases, with 11 bases lying between them. This CDR3 is CATSDFLTGQQFF. In nucleotides, the CDR3 is TGTGCCACCAGTGATTTTCTGACAGGCCAGCAGTTCTTC.

This clonotype was counted at least ten times. Written as DNA, the CDR3 is TGCAGCGCCAAGCAGGGTTTGGGGGCAGAGACCCAGTACTTC. Translating gives CSAKQGLGAETQYF. The chain employs TRBV29-1 and TRBJ2-5; D is perhaps TRBD1 (6 bases). The CDR3 extends over 14 amino acids. V was clipped by 7 bases and J by 4 bases, with 19 bases between them. Germline-derived CDR1 and CDR2 are SQVTM and ANQGSEA.

Only a few counts were recorded for this clonotype. The chain employs TRBV5-1 and TRBJ2-7; D is tentatively TRBD1 or TRBD2 (6 bases each). The CDR3 is made up of 13 amino acids. Germline CDR1 is SGHRS and CDR2 is YFSETQ. Trimming took 4 bases from V and 6 from J, leaving 14 bases between them. CDR3 nucleotides: TGCGCCAGCAGCCGGGGGCTAGCGACCGAGCAGTACTTC. As protein: CASSRGLATEQYF.